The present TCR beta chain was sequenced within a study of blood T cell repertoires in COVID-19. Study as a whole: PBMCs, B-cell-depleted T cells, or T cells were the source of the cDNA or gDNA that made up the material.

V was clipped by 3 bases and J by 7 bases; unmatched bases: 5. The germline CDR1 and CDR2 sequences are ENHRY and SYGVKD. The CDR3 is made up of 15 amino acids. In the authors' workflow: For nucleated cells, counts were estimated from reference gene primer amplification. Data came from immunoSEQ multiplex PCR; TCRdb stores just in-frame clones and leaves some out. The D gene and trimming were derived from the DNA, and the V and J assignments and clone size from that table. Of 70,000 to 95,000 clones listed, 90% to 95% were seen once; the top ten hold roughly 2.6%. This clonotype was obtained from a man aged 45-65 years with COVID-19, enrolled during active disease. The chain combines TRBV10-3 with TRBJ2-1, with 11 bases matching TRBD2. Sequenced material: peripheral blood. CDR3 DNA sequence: TGTGCCATCAGTGAACTAGCGGGAGAAAGAAATGAGCAGTTCTTC. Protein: CAISELAGERNEQFF.